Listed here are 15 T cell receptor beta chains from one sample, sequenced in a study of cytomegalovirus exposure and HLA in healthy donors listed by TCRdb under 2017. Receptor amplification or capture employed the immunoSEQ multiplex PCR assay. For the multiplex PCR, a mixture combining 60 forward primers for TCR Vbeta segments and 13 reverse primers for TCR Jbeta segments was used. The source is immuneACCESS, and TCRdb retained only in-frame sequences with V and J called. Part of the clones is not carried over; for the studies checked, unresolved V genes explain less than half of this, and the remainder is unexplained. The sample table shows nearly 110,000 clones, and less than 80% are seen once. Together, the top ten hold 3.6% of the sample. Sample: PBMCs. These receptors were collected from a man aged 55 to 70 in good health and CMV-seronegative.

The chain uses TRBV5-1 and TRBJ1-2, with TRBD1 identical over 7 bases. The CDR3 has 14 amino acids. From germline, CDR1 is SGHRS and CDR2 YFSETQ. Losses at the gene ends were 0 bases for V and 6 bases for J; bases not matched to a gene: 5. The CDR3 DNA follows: TGCGCCAGCAGCTTGGACAGGGGACGGAATGGCTACACCTTC. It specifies CASSLDRGRNGYTF.

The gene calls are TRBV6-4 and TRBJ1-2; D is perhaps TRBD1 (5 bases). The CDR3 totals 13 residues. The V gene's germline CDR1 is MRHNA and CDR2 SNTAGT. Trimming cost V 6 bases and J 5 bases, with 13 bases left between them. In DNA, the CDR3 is TGTGCCAGCAGCGCGGGGGGTGCATATGGCTACACCTTC. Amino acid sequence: CASSAGGAYGYTF.

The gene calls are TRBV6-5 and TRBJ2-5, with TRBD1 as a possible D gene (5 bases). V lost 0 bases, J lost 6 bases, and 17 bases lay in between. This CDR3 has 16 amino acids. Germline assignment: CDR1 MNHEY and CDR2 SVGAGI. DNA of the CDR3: TGTGCCAGCAGTTACTCGGAAGGGGTCGGGTTCAAGACCCAGTACTTC. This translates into CASSYSEGVGFKTQYF.

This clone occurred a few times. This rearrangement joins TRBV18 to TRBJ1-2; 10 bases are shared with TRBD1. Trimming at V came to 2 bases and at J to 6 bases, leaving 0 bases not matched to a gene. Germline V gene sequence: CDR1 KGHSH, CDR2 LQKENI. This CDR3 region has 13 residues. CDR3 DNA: TGTGCCAGCTCACCAGACAGGGGGCATGGCTACACCTTC. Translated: CASSPDRGHGYTF.

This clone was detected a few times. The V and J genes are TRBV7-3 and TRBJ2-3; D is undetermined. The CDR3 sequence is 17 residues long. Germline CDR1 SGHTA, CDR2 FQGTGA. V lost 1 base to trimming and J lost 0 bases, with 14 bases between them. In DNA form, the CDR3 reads TGTGCCAGCAGCTTAAAGAATGCAGTCTCAAGCACAGATACGCAGTATTTT. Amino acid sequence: CASSLKNAVSSTDTQYF.

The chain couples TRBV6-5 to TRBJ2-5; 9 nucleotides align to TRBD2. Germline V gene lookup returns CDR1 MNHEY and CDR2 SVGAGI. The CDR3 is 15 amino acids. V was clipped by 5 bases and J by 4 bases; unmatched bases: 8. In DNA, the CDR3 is TGTGCCAGCAGTGCAACGCGGGGGGGCGGAGAGACCCAGTACTTC. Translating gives CASSATRGGGETQYF.

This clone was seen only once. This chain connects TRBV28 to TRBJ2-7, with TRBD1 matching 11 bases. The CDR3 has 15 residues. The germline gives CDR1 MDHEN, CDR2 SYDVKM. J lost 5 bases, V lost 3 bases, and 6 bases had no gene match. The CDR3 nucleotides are TGTGCCAGCAGTTTTTTCGGACAGGGGGCCAACGAGCAGTACTTC. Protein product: CASSFFGQGANEQYF. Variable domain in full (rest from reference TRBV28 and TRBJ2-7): DVKVTQSSRYLVKRTGEKVFLECVQDMDHENMFWYRQDPGLGLRLIYFSYDVKMKEKGDIPEGYSVSREKKERFSLILESASTNQTSMYLCASSFFGQGANEQYFGPGTRLTVT.

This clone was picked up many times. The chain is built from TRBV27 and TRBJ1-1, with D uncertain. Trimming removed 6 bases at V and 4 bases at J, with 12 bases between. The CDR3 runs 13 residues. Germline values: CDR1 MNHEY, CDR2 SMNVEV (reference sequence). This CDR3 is CASSDGVSTEAFF. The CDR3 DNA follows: TGTGCCAGCAGCGACGGGGTAAGCACTGAAGCTTTCTTT.

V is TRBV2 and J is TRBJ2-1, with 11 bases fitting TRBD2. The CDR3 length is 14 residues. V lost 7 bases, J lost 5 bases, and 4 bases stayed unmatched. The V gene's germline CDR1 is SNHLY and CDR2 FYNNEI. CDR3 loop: CASNIAGGHNEQFF. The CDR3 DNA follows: TGTGCCAGCAATATAGCGGGGGGGCACAATGAGCAGTTCTTC.

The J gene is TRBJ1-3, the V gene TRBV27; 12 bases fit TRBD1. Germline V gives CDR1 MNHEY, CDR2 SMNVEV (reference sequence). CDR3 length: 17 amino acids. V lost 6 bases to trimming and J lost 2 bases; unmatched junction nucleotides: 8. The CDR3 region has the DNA TGTGCCAGCAGGAAAACCGGGACAGGGGGCACTGGAAACACCATATATTTT. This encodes CASRKTGTGGTGNTIYF.

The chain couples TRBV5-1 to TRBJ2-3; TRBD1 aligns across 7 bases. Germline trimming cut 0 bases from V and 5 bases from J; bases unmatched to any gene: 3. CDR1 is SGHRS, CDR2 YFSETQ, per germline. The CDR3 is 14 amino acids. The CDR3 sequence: CASSLGQGIDTQYF. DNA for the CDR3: TGCGCCAGCAGCTTGGGACAGGGTATAGATACGCAGTATTTT.

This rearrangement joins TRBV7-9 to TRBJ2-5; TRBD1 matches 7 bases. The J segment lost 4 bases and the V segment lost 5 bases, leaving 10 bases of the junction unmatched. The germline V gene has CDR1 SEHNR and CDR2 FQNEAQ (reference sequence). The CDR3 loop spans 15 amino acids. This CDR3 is CASSTRQGGGETQYF. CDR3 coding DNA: TGTGCCAGCAGCACCCGACAGGGCGGAGGAGAGACCCAGTACTTC.

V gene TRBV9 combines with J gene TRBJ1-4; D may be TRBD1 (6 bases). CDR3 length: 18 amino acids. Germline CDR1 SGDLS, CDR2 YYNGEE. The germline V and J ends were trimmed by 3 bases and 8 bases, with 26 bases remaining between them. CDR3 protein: CASSARGSSTGKVEKLFF. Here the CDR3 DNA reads TGTGCCAGCAGCGCAAGGGGGAGCTCCACCGGTAAGGTGGAAAAACTGTTTTTT.

The chain's CDR3 is CANTRGTNYYEQYV. The CDR3 coding sequence is TGTGCCAACACTAGGGGGACGAATTACTACGAGCAGTACGTC. The V and J genes are TRBV2 and TRBJ2-7; TRBD1 might be the D (6 bases). Germline V CDR1 and CDR2: SNHLY, FYNNEI. The V end was cut by 10 bases, the J end by 3 bases, with 19 bases between. This CDR3 spans 14 amino acids.

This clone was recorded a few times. CDR3 region: CASSPDRGSYGYTF. The CDR3 nucleotides read TGTGCCAGCAGTCCGGACAGGGGTTCCTATGGCTACACCTTC. This chain connects TRBV2 to TRBJ1-2, with 9 bases matching TRBD1. CDR1 is SNHLY, CDR2 FYNNEI, per germline. The CDR3 is 14 amino acids. Trimming took 5 bases from V and 4 from J; bases not matched to a gene: 5.